This entry describes one T cell receptor beta chain. Profiled with immunoSEQ multiplex PCR; TCRdb holds only in-frame clones, not every one. The table records approximately 250,000 clones, around 84% of them present only once. Each participant's cohort was designated according to participant-reported clinical history. The data were obtained in a study of blood T cell repertoires in COVID-19. Study details: Samples came from the United States, Italy and Spain, spanning acute and convalescent COVID-19.

From germline, CDR1 is MGHRA and CDR2 YSYEKL. The CDR3 sequence is 16 residues long. Deletions cut 1 base from V and 5 bases from J, with 14 bases between. The clonotype was recovered from a man between 25 and 39 years old with acute COVID-19. V is TRBV4-1 and J is TRBJ1-4, with TRBD1 as a possible D gene (6 bases). Material: PBMCs or T cells enriched from blood (not recorded which). CDR3 residues: CASSQVMGAVNEKLFF. The CDR3 DNA reads as TGCGCCAGCAGCCAAGTGATGGGGGCTGTAAATGAAAAACTGTTTTTT.